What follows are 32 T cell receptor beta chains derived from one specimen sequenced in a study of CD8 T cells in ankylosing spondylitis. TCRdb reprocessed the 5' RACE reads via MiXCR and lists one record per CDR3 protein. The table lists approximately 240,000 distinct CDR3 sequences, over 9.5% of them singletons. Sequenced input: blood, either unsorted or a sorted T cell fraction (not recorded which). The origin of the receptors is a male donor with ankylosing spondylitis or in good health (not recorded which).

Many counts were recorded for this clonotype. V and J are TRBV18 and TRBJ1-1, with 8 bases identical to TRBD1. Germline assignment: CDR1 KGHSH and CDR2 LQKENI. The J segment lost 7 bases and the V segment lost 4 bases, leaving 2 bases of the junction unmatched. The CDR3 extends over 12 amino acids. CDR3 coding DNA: TGTGCCAGCTCACTACAGGGGGGTGAAGCTTTCTTT. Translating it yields CASSLQGGEAFF.

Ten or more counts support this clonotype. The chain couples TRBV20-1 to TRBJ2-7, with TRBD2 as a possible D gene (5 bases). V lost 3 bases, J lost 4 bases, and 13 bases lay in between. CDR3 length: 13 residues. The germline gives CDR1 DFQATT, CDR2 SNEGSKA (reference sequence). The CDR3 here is CSARGVTPYEQYF. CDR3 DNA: TGCAGTGCTAGGGGAGTTACCCCGTACGAGCAGTACTTC.

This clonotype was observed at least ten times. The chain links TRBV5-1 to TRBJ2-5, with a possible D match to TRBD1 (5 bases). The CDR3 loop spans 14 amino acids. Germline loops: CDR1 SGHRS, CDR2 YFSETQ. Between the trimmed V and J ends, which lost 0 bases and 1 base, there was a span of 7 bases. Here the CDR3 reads CASSLGQPQETQYF. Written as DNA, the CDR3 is TGCGCCAGCAGCTTGGGACAGCCCCAAGAGACCCAGTACTTC.

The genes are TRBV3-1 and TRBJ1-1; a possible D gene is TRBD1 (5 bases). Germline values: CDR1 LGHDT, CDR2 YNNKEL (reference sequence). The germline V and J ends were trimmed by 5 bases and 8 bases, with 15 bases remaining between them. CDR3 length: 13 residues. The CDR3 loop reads CASSVEPGREAFF. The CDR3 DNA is TGTGCCAGCAGCGTAGAACCGGGACGGGAAGCTTTCTTT.

The CDR3 loop is CSARDSGAAYSNQPQHF. The CDR3 coding sequence is TGCAGTGCTAGAGACTCGGGGGCCGCGTACAGCAATCAGCCCCAGCATTTT. The chain recombines TRBV20-1 with TRBJ1-5, with D perhaps TRBD1 (6 bases). The CDR3 has 17 amino acids. The germline V gene has CDR1 DFQATT and CDR2 SNEGSKA (reference sequence). V lost 0 bases, J lost 1 base, and 16 bases lay in between.

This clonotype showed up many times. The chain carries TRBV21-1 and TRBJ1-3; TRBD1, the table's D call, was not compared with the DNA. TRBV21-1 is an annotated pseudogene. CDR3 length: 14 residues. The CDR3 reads CASSNQGTGNTIYF. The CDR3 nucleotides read TGTGCCAGCTCCAACCAGGGAACTGGAAACACCATATATTTT.

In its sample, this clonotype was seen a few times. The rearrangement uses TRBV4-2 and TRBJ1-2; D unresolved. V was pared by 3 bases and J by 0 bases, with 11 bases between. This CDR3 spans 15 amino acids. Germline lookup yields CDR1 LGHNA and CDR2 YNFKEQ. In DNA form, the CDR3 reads TGTGCCAGCAGCCACCAACGGTCAACTAACTATGGCTACACCTTC. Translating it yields CASSHQRSTNYGYTF.

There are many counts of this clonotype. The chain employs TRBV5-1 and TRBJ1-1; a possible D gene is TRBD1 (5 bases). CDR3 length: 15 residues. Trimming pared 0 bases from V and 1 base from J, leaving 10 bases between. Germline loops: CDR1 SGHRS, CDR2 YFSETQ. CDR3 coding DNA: TGCGCCAGCAGCTTGGGAGGGACCCCGAACACTGAAGCTTTCTTT. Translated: CASSLGGTPNTEAFF.

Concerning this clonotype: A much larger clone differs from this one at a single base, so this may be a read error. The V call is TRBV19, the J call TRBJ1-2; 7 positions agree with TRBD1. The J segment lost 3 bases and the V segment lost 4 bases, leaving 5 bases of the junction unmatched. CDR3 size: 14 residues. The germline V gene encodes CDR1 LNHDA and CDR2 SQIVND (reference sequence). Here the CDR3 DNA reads TGTGCCAGTAGTACCCGGCAGGGGGACTATGGCTACACCTTC. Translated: CASSTRQGDYGYTF.

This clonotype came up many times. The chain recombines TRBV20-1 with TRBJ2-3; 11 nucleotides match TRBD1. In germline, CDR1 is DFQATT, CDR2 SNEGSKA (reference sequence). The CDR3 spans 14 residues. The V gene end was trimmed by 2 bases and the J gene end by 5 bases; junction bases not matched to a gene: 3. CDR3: CSARWDRGIDTQYF. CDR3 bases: TGCAGTGCTAGATGGGACAGGGGGATAGATACGCAGTATTTT.

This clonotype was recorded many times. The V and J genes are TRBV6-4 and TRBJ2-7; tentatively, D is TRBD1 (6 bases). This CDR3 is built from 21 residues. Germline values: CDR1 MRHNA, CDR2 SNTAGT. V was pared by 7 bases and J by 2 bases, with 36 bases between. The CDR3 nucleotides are TGTGCCAGCACCCTTCCTTGCCTCTACAGGGTAACGAAGTCGCTAGCCTACGAGCAGTACTTC. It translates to CASTLPCLYRVTKSLAYEQYF.

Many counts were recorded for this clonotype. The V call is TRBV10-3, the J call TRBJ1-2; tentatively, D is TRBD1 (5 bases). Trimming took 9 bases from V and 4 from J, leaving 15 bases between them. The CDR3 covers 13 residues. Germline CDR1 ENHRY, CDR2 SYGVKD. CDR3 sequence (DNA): TGTGCCATAGGGACCAATTCGGGCTATGGCTACACCTTC. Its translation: CAIGTNSGYGYTF.

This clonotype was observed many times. DNA for the CDR3: TGCAGTGCTAGTGATTACTCGCTCGTCAAAAACATTCAGTACTTC. Amino acids: CSASDYSLVKNIQYF. This sequence joins TRBV20-1 and TRBJ2-4; D not certain. Germline lookup yields CDR1 DFQATT and CDR2 SNEGSKA (reference sequence). This CDR3 is 15 amino acids long. V was cut by 3 bases and J by 3 bases, with 15 bases left in between.

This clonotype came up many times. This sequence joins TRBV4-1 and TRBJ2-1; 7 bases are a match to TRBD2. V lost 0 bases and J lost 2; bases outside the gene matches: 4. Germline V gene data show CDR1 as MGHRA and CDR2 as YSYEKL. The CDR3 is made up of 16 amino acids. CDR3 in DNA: TGCGCCAGCAGCCAAGAAGACCGGGGGGCCTACAATGAGCAGTTCTTC. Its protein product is CASSQEDRGAYNEQFF.

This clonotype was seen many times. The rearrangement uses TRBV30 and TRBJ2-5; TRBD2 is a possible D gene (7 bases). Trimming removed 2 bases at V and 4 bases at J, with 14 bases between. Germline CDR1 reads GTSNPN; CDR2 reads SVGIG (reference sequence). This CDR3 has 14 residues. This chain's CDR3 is CAWSRGGARETQYF. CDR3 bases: TGTGCCTGGAGTCGAGGGGGGGCGAGAGAGACCCAGTACTTC.

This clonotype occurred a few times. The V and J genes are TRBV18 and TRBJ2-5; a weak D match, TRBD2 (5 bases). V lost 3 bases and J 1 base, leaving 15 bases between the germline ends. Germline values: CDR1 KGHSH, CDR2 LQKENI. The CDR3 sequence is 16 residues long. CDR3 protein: CASSPSSQRTQETQYF. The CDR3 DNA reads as TGTGCCAGCTCACCCTCAAGCCAGCGGACCCAAGAGACCCAGTACTTC.

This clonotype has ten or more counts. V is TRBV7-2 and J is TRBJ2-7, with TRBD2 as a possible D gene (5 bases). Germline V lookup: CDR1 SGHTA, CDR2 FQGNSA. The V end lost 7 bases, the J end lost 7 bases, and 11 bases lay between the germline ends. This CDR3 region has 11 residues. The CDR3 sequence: CASTVASEQYF. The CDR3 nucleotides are TGTGCCAGCACCGTAGCGAGTGAGCAGTACTTC.

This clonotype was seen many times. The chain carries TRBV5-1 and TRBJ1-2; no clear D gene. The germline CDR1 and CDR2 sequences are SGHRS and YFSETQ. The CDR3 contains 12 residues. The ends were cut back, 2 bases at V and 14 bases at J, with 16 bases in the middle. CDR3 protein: CASSLGLTPPTF. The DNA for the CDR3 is TGCGCCAGCAGCTTAGGTCTGACGCCGCCGACCTTC.

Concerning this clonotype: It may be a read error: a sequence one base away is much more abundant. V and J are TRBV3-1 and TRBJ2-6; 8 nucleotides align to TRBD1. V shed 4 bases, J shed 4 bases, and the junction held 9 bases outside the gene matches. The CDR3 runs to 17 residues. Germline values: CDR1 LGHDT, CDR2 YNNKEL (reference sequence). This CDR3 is CASSRGTGGVGANVLTF. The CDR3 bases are TGTGCCAGCAGCCGGGGGACAGGTGGAGTAGGGGCCAACGTCCTGACTTTC.

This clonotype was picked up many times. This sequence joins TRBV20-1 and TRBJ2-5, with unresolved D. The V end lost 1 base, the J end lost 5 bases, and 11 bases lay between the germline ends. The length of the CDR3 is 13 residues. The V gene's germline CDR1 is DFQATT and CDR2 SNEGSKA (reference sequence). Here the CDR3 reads CSARGPQRETQYF. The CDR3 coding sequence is TGCAGTGCTAGAGGACCCCAACGGGAGACCCAGTACTTC.

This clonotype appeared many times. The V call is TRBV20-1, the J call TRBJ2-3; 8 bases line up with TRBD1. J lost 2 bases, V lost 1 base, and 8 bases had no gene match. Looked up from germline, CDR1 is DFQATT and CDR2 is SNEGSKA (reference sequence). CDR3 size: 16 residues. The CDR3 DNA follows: TGCAGTGCTAGAGCCCCGGACAGGGCCCTCACAGATACGCAGTATTTT. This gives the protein CSARAPDRALTDTQYF.

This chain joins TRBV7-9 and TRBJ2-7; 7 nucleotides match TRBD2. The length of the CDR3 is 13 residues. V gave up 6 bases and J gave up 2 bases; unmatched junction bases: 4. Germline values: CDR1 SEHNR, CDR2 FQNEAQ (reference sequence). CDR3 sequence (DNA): TGTGCCAGCAGGGGGGGGGTGACCTACGAGCAGTACTTC. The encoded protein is CASRGGVTYEQYF.

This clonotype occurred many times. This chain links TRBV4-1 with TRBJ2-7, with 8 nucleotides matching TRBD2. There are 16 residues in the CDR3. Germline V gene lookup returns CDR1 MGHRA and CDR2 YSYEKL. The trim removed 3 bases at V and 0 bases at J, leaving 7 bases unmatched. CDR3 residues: CASSQIASGSSYEQYF. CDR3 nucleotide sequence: TGCGCCAGCAGCCAGATAGCCAGCGGGAGCTCCTACGAGCAGTACTTC.

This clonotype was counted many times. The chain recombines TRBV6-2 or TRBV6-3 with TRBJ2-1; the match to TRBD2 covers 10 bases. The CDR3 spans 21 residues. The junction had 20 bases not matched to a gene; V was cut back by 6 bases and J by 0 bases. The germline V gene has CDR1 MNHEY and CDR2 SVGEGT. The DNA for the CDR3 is TGTGCCAGCAGCTCTACCCTGAGAGTAGCGGGAGGCCCCAGCTCCTACAATGAGCAGTTCTTC. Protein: CASSSTLRVAGGPSSYNEQFF.

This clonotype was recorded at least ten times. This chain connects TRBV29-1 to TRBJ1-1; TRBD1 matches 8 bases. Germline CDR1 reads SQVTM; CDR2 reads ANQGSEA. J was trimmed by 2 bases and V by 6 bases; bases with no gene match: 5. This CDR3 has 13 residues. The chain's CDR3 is CSVEGQANTEAFF. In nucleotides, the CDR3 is TGCAGCGTGGAGGGACAGGCCAACACTGAAGCTTTCTTT.

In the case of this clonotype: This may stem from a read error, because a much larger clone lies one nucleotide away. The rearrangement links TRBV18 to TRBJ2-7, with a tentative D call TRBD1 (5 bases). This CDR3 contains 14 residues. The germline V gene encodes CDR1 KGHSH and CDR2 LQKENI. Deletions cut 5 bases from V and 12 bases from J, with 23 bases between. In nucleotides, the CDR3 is TGTGCCAGCTCAGCAGGGCCACAGGCCCTTCTCGGGTACTTC. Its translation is CASSAGPQALLGYF.

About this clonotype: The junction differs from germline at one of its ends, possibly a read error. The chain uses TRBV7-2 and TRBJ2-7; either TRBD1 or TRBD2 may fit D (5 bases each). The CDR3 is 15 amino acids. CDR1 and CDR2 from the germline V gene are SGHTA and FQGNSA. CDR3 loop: CVSSLAKAGTYEQYF. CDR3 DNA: TGTGTCAGCAGCTTAGCGAAGGCAGGGACCTACGAGCAGTACTTC.

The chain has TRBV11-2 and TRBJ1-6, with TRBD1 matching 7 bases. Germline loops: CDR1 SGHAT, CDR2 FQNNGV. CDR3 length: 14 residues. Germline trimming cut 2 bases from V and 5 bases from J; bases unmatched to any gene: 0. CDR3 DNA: TGTGCCAGCAGCTTACAGGGGGATAATTCACCCCTCCACTTT. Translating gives CASSLQGDNSPLHF. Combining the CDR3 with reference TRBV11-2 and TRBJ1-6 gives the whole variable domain EAGVAQSPRYKIIEKRQSVAFWCNPISGHATLYWYQQILGQGPKLLIQFQNNGVVDDSQLPKDRFSAERLKGVDSTLKIQPAKLEDSAVYLCASSLQGDNSPLHFGNGTRLTVT.

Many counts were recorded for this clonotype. CDR3 in amino acids: CASSWGHDLSSYEQYF. The CDR3 bases are TGCGCCAGCAGCTGGGGACATGACCTATCCTCCTACGAGCAGTACTTC. The chain employs TRBV5-1 and TRBJ2-7, with TRBD1 as a possible D gene (6 bases). Trimming took 3 bases from V and 0 from J, leaving 16 bases between them. This CDR3 is 16 amino acids long. CDR1 and CDR2 from the germline V gene are SGHRS and YFSETQ.

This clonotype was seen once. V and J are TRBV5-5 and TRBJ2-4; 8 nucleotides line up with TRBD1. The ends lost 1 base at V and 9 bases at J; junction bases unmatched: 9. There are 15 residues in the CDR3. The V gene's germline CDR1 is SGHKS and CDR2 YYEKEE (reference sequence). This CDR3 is CASSLSTGDLGIQYF. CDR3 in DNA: TGTGCCAGCAGCTTGTCGACAGGGGACTTGGGCATTCAGTACTTC. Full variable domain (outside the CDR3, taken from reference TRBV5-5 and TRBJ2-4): DAGVTQSPTHLIKTRGQQVTLRCSPISGHKSVSWYQQVLGQGPQFIFQYYEKEERGRGNFPDRFSARQFPNYSSELNVNALLLGDSALYLCASSLSTGDLGIQYFGAGTRLSVL.

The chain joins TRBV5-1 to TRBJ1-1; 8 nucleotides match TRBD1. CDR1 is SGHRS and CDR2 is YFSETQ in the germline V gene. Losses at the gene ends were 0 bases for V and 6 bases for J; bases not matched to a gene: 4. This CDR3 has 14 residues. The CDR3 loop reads CASSLGRGQSEAFF. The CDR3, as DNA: TGCGCCAGCAGCTTGGGCAGGGGGCAGTCTGAAGCTTTCTTT.

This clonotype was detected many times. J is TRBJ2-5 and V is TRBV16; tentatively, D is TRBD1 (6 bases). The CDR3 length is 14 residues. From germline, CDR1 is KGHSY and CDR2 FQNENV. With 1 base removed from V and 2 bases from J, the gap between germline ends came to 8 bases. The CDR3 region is CASSQLDSQETQYF. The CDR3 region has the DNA TGTGCCAGCAGCCAATTGGACAGTCAAGAGACCCAGTACTTC.